One and the same sample provided the 30 T cell receptor beta chains below, sequenced in a study of T cells in Graves' hyperthyroidism and ophthalmopathy. Researchers amplified the TCR beta CDR3 regions from RNA transcripts. HTBI primers drove first-round RT-PCR of the TCR CDR3. MiXCR was run by TCRdb on the multiplex PCR reads, yielding one entry per CDR3 protein. Among roughly 400,000 distinct CDR3 sequences, 25% were seen once, and the ten largest hold less than 85%. Sequencing was performed on blood. The source of these receptors is a man aged 50 to 60 with Graves' hyperthyroidism.

This clonotype has more than one count but fewer than ten. This chain joins TRBV2 and TRBJ1-2, with D tentatively TRBD1 (6 bases). Trimming cost V 3 bases and J 7 bases, with 18 bases left between them. Germline-derived CDR1 and CDR2 are SNHLY and FYNNEI. This CDR3 has 15 amino acids. The CDR3: CASSEGGGLAGGYTF. As DNA, the CDR3 is TGTGCCAGCAGTGAGGGTGGGGGGCTAGCTGGTGGCTACACCTTC.

This chain joins TRBV11-2 and TRBJ1-3; possible D gene TRBD1, 6 bases. The length of the CDR3 is 15 residues. Germline V CDR1 and CDR2: SGHAT, FQNNGV. V lost 1 base and J 0 bases, leaving 7 bases between the germline ends. The CDR3 is CASSLGQVSGNTIYF. The CDR3 bases are TGTGCCAGCAGCTTAGGACAGGTCTCTGGAAACACCATATATTTT.

This clonotype has more than one count but fewer than ten. The V and J genes are TRBV6-1 and TRBJ2-2; tentatively, D is TRBD1 or TRBD2 (7 bases each). The V end was cut by 2 bases, the J end by 13 bases, with 17 bases between. This CDR3 is built from 14 residues. The germline gives CDR1 MNHNS, CDR2 SASEGT. The CDR3 here is CASSEIRGGAVLFF. The CDR3 coding sequence is TGTGCCAGCAGTGAAATCAGGGGGGGGGCTGTGCTGTTTTTT.

This rearrangement joins TRBV5-1 to TRBJ2-4; 11 nucleotides line up with TRBD1. V dropped 3 bases and J dropped 6; count of bases not matched to a gene: 11. Germline V gene sequence: CDR1 SGHRS, CDR2 YFSETQ. The CDR3 sequence is 17 residues long. The CDR3 region is CASSSGQGATGRNIQYF. Here the CDR3 DNA reads TGCGCCAGCAGCTCCGGACAGGGGGCGACGGGGAGAAACATTCAGTACTTC.

The genes are TRBV5-1 and TRBJ2-2; TRBD1 or TRBD2 may be the D gene (6 bases each). Trimming stripped 1 base from V and 6 bases from J, with 19 bases between. CDR3 length: 17 residues. Germline CDR1 and CDR2: SGHRS and YFSETQ. The CDR3 loop reads CASSLNSWGRESGELFF. CDR3 nucleotide sequence: TGCGCCAGCAGCTTGAATTCGTGGGGGCGGGAATCCGGGGAGCTGTTTTTT.

This clonotype has a count of ten or more. The rearrangement links TRBV20-1 to TRBJ2-7; TRBD2 agrees at 7 bases. Germline loops: CDR1 DFQATT, CDR2 SNEGSKA (reference sequence). The length of the CDR3 is 14 residues. V shed 6 bases and J 3 bases; nucleotides not matched to a gene: 11. The CDR3 loop is CSANPGTTNYEQYF. Here the CDR3 DNA reads TGCAGTGCAAACCCCGGGACTACCAACTACGAGCAGTACTTC.

This clonotype was observed many times. The genes are TRBV12-3 or TRBV12-4 and TRBJ2-1; a weak D match, TRBD2 (6 bases). The CDR3 runs to 13 residues. Trimming stripped 4 bases from V and 5 bases from J, with 9 bases between. CDR3 bases: TGTGCCAGCAGTTCGGGGACTCACAATGAGCAGTTCTTC. Translating gives CASSSGTHNEQFF.

Only a few counts were recorded for this clonotype. V usage is TRBV5-1 and J usage is TRBJ1-1; the D gene is possibly TRBD1 (6 bases). Germline lookup yields CDR1 SGHRS and CDR2 YFSETQ. Trimming cost V 4 bases and J 0 bases, with 10 bases left between them. There are 14 residues in the CDR3. CDR3 in amino acids: CASSPQGVNTEAFF. The CDR3 DNA sequence: TGCGCCAGCAGCCCACAGGGTGTGAACACTGAAGCTTTCTTT.

This clonotype was found a few times. The rearrangement links TRBV11-2 to TRBJ1-6, with TRBD1 as a possible D gene (6 bases). V lost 5 bases, J lost 5 bases, and 16 bases lay in between. In germline, CDR1 is SGHAT, CDR2 FQNNGV. CDR3 length: 16 amino acids. For the CDR3, the DNA is TGTGCCAGCAGCCTACAGGGACCGTCCAATAATTCACCCCTCCACTTT. This codes for CASSLQGPSNNSPLHF.

The chain couples TRBV11-3 to TRBJ1-1; 11 nucleotides agree with TRBD1. V was clipped by 7 bases and J by 1 base; unmatched bases: 14. This CDR3 contains 18 residues. Germline V gives CDR1 SGHNT, CDR2 YENEEA. The CDR3 spells CASTPRDGTGGRNTEAFF. CDR3 sequence (DNA): TGTGCCAGCACCCCACGAGATGGGACAGGGGGGAGGAACACTGAAGCTTTCTTT.

This clonotype was recorded a few times. V is TRBV12-3 or TRBV12-4 and J is TRBJ2-1, with 7 bases aligning to TRBD2. The J segment lost 10 bases and the V segment lost 1 base, leaving 10 bases of the junction unmatched. The CDR3 contains 15 residues. The DNA of the CDR3 is TGTGCCAGCAGTTTAGAGGCTAGCGGCCTCTGGGAGCAGTTCTTC. Translation gives CASSLEASGLWEQFF.

The chain couples TRBV11-2 to TRBJ1-1; no definite D call. V was clipped by 2 bases and J by 4 bases, with 14 bases between them. The CDR3 length is 15 residues. CDR1 is SGHAT, CDR2 FQNNGV, per germline. CDR3 DNA sequence: TGTGCCAGCAGCTTATCCCACCCGGCGAGCACTGAAGCTTTCTTT. It specifies CASSLSHPASTEAFF.

The chain has TRBV18 and TRBJ2-2; TRBD2 aligns across 11 bases. V lost 3 bases and J lost 4; bases outside the gene matches: 10. There are 18 residues in the CDR3. Germline V gives CDR1 KGHSH, CDR2 LQKENI. The CDR3 bases are TGTGCCAGCTCACCTCTCAAACTAGCGGGAGTAAGCACCGGGGAGCTGTTTTTT. Translating gives CASSPLKLAGVSTGELFF.

This clonotype was seen a few times. The chain links TRBV10-1 to TRBJ2-7, with D possibly matching TRBD2 (6 bases). The V gene lost 7 bases and the J gene lost 2 bases, with 15 bases spanning the gap. Germline V gene sequence: CDR1 WNHNN, CDR2 SYGVQD (reference sequence). This CDR3 contains 14 residues. The CDR3 coding sequence is TGCGCCAGCACCATGTCCGGGAGACCCTACGAGCAGTACTTC. Its protein product is CASTMSGRPYEQYF.

The chain is built from TRBV5-1 and TRBJ2-1; D call uncertain. The CDR3 loop spans 13 amino acids. Per the germline V gene, CDR1 is SGHRS and CDR2 is YFSETQ. Trimming cost V 0 bases and J 5 bases, with 6 bases left between them. Here the CDR3 reads CASSLGEHNEQFF. CDR3 nucleotide sequence: TGCGCCAGCAGCTTGGGTGAACACAATGAGCAGTTCTTC. The full variable domain, with the rest looked up from reference TRBV5-1 and TRBJ2-1, is KAGVTQTPRYLIKTRGQQVTLSCSPISGHRSVSWYQQTPGQGLQFLFEYFSETQRNKGNFPGRFSGRQFSNSRSEMNVSTLELGDSALYLCASSLGEHNEQFFGPGTRLTVL.

The sample holds a few counts of this clonotype. The gene calls are TRBV5-6 and TRBJ2-7, with TRBD1 matching over 8 bases. This CDR3 is 14 amino acids long. CDR1 and CDR2 from the germline V gene are SGHDT and YYEEEE. V trimming: 3 bases; J trimming: 6 bases; junction bases outside the gene matches: 8. The CDR3 loop reads CASSWGTGAFEQYF. CDR3 DNA sequence: TGTGCCAGCAGCTGGGGGACAGGTGCTTTCGAGCAGTACTTC.

This clonotype was counted ten times or more. This chain links TRBV7-2 with TRBJ2-1; D unresolved. The CDR3 consists of 13 residues. Trimming left V 5 bases short and J 10 bases short, with 15 bases between. Germline V gene data show CDR1 as SGHTA and CDR2 as FQGNSA. CDR3 coding DNA: TGTGCCAGCAGCGACCAGTTGGGGTTCGAGCAGTTCTTC. It codes for CASSDQLGFEQFF.

This chain uses TRBV6-7 with TRBJ2-2; 7 positions agree with TRBD1. TRBV6-7 counts as an open reading frame of uncertain function. This CDR3 is 17 amino acids long. V gave up 7 bases and J gave up 2 bases; unmatched junction bases: 13. This CDR3 reads CASISPRTGVNTGELFF. For the CDR3, the DNA is TGTGCCAGCATTTCACCCCGGACAGGCGTAAACACCGGGGAGCTGTTTTTT.

This chain connects TRBV28 to TRBJ1-2, with TRBD1 identical over 8 bases. V lost 7 bases to trimming and J lost 7 bases; unmatched junction nucleotides: 8. Germline lookup yields CDR1 MDHEN and CDR2 SYDVKM. This CDR3 is built from 13 residues. The CDR3 DNA follows: TGTGCCAGCATGATCAGGGGGCGGGGTGGCTACACCTTC. This translates into CASMIRGRGGYTF.

This chain connects TRBV6-1 to TRBJ1-2; unclear D gene. This CDR3 has 13 residues. V lost 6 bases and J 4 bases, leaving 12 bases between the germline ends. Germline CDR1 reads MNHNS; CDR2 reads SASEGT. The CDR3 region has the DNA TGTGCCAGCAGGCGCGGGCACTTCTATGGCTACACCTTC. Its translation: CASRRGHFYGYTF.

Only a few counts were recorded for this clonotype. The chain is built from TRBV12-3 or TRBV12-4 and TRBJ1-2, with TRBD1 as a possible D gene (5 bases). This CDR3 is built from 14 residues. V was trimmed by 6 bases and J by 1 base, leaving 12 bases between them. The CDR3 DNA sequence: TGTGCCAGCAGGGTTACAGGATATAACTATGGCTACACCTTC. It yields the protein CASRVTGYNYGYTF.

This clonotype was found many times. V gene TRBV2 combines with J gene TRBJ2-1; 8 bases fit TRBD2. The CDR3 runs to 15 residues. The germline V gene has CDR1 SNHLY and CDR2 FYNNEI. J lost 4 bases, V lost 6 bases, and 8 bases had no gene match. The CDR3 region has the DNA TGTGCCAGCAGGTCCACTAGCGGAATATACAATGAGCAGTTCTTC. It encodes CASRSTSGIYNEQFF. Looking up the rest from reference TRBV2 and TRBJ2-1 gives the full variable domain: EPEVTQTPSHQVTQMGQEVILRCVPISNHLYFYWYRQILGQKVEFLVSFYNNEISEKSEIFDDQFSVERPDGSNFTLKIRSTKLEDSAMYFCASRSTSGIYNEQFFGPGTRLTVL.

The V and J genes are TRBV6-1 and TRBJ2-1, with 10 positions matching TRBD2. Germline V gene lookup returns CDR1 MNHNS and CDR2 SASEGT. This CDR3 comprises 13 residues. Trimming removed 8 bases from V and 9 bases from J; junction bases left unmatched: 7. CDR3 amino acids: CASVSGRAREQFF. CDR3 DNA: TGTGCCAGCGTAAGCGGGAGGGCCCGTGAGCAGTTCTTC.

This clonotype was seen only a few times. The chain carries TRBV30 and TRBJ1-5; D gene ambiguous. V was pared by 2 bases and J by 2 bases, with 7 bases between. Germline V lookup: CDR1 GTSNPN, CDR2 SVGIG (reference sequence). The CDR3 consists of 13 residues. CDR3 bases: TGTGCCTGGAGTCCCCCCGGCAATCAGCCCCAGCATTTT. Protein product: CAWSPPGNQPQHF.

This clonotype has a count of ten or more. The rearrangement links TRBV7-9 to TRBJ2-1; D may be TRBD1 (5 bases). Germline loops: CDR1 SEHNR, CDR2 FQNEAQ (reference sequence). The CDR3 length is 13 residues. V lost 1 base, J lost 7 bases, and 8 bases lay in between. The CDR3 nucleotides read TGTGCCAGCAGCTTAGAGGGGCTTAATGAGCAGTTCTTC. It codes for CASSLEGLNEQFF.

This clonotype was recorded at least ten times. J is TRBJ2-3 and V is TRBV18; 8 bases align to TRBD2. V gave up 3 bases and J gave up 1 base; unmatched junction bases: 6. The CDR3 covers 16 residues. Germline CDR1 is KGHSH and CDR2 is LQKENI. The CDR3 region has the DNA TGTGCCAGCTCACCGGCCCCTAGCGGGCGCACAGATACGCAGTATTTT. It translates to CASSPAPSGRTDTQYF.

The chain uses TRBV28 and TRBJ2-2; TRBD1 is a possible D gene (5 bases). The V end was cut by 5 bases, the J end by 5 bases, with 9 bases between. In germline, CDR1 is MDHEN, CDR2 SYDVKM. The CDR3 is 13 amino acids. Here the CDR3 DNA reads TGTGCCAGCAGTCACAGGCGGACCGGGGAGCTGTTTTTT. As protein: CASSHRRTGELFF.

This chain joins TRBV5-1 and TRBJ1-6; D ambiguous. The CDR3 length is 17 residues. V dropped 0 bases and J dropped 0 bases, with 10 bases sitting between them. CDR1 and CDR2 from the germline V gene are SGHRS and YFSETQ. The DNA of the CDR3 is TGCGCCAGCAGCTTGGATTCCGGGAGCTCCTATAATTCACCCCTCCACTTT. Translation: CASSLDSGSSYNSPLHF. Supplemented by reference TRBV5-1 and TRBJ1-6, the full variable domain reads KAGVTQTPRYLIKTRGQQVTLSCSPISGHRSVSWYQQTPGQGLQFLFEYFSETQRNKGNFPGRFSGRQFSNSRSEMNVSTLELGDSALYLCASSLDSGSSYNSPLHFGNGTRLTVT.

The CDR3 loop is CASSEQVNNEQFF. Here the CDR3 DNA reads TGCGCCAGCAGTGAACAGGTTAACAATGAGCAGTTCTTC. V usage is TRBV10-1 and J usage is TRBJ2-1, with D perhaps TRBD1 (5 bases). This CDR3 is 13 amino acids long. Trimming removed 3 bases at V and 5 bases at J, with 8 bases between. Germline CDR1 is WNHNN and CDR2 is SYGVQD (reference sequence).

This clonotype was picked up one time. This rearrangement joins TRBV7-3 to TRBJ2-2; 9 bases agree with TRBD1. This CDR3 spans 14 amino acids. The V gene's germline CDR1 is SGHTA and CDR2 FQGTGA. The ends lost 2 bases at V and 7 bases at J; junction bases unmatched: 2. The CDR3 nucleotides are TGTGCCAGCAGCTTAGGGACAGGGCACGGGGAGCTGTTTTTT. This translates into CASSLGTGHGELFF.